The TCR beta chain described here comes from a study of read filtering for tumor transcriptome and immune sequencing. Across the whole study: The cohort had about 16 men and more than 11 women aged roughly 40 to 80, mean about 67 years. TCR-mapped reads were about 3.5 to 10.27 million with IR-seq versus about 85 to 1,300 with RNA-seq.

Germline V gene data show CDR1 as SGHRS and CDR2 as YFSETQ. The V segment lost 2 bases and the J segment 5 bases; nucleotides outside the gene matches: 2. The CDR3 consists of 15 residues. This clonotype occurred many times. At the time of active disease, bone marrow was collected from every patient. From about 400 ng of RNA, a library with molecular barcoded alpha/delta and beta/gamma adaptors was made. Via MiXCR, TCRdb re-called the reads, giving one row per CDR3 protein. Here the sample spans about 62,000 distinct CDR3 sequences, roughly 19% being singletons. Sample: a population of CD138-negative cells sorted from bone marrow. The chain joins TRBV5-1 to TRBJ2-1; 12 bases fit TRBD2. The TCR comes from a donor aged 40 or over with multiple myeloma. In nucleotides, the CDR3 is TGCGCCAGCAGCTTCGGACTAGCGGGAAACAATGAGCAGTTCTTC. Translation gives CASSFGLAGNNEQFF. Complete variable domain (other parts from reference TRBV5-1 and TRBJ2-1): KAGVTQTPRYLIKTRGQQVTLSCSPISGHRSVSWYQQTPGQGLQFLFEYFSETQRNKGNFPGRFSGRQFSNSRSEMNVSTLELGDSALYLCASSFGLAGNNEQFFGPGTRLTVL.